This TCR beta chain was documented in a study of T cell responses to AZD1222 COVID-19 vaccine. Study-level findings and limits: A reported finding is that nearly half of spike-specific TCRs target unmutated variant regions. Donors were chiefly white British, with a greater number of females, and clonal diversity was perhaps underestimated. Recipients of two AZD1222 doses showed rising Spike-specific TCR breadth and depth.

Of note for this clone: Its antigen is unidentified.

This table comes from immunoSEQ multiplex PCR, and its TCRdb copy is limited to in-frame clones, with some not included. Of 140,000 to 150,000 clones listed, 92% are singletons. The CDR3 contains 17 residues. Trimming left V 0 bases short and J 0 bases short, with 12 bases between. The germline V gene encodes CDR1 SEHNR and CDR2 FQNEAQ (reference sequence). The TCR sequence derives from an adult who received the AZD1222 COVID-19 vaccine. The chain recombines TRBV7-9 with TRBJ1-3; D is uncertain. The input for sequencing was peripheral blood, taken 28 days after the second AZD1222 dose. The CDR3 loop reads CASSLAELTHSGNTIYF. In nucleotides, the CDR3 is TGTGCCAGCAGCTTAGCGGAGCTGACCCACTCTGGAAACACCATATATTTT.